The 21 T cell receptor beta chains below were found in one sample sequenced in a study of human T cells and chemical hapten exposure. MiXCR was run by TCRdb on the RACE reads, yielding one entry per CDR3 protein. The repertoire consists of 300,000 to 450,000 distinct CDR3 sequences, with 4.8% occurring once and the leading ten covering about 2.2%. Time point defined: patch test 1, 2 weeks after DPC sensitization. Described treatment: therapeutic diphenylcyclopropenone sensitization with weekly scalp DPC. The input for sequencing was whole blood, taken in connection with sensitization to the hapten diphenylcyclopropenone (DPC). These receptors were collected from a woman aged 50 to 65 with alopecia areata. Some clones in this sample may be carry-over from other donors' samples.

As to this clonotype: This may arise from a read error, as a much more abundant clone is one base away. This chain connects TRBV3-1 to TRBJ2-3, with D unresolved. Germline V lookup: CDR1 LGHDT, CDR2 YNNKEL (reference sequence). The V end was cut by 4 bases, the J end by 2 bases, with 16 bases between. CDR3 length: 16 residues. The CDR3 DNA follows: TGTGCCAGCAGCCCCTGCACGGGCTACCCCACAGATACGCAGTATTTT. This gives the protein CASSPCTGYPTDTQYF.

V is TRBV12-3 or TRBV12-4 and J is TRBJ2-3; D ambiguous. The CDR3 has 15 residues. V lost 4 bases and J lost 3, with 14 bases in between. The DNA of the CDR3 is TGTGCCAGCAGTTCAGACTGGGTAGGGACAGATACGCAGTATTTT. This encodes CASSSDWVGTDTQYF.

The CDR3 DNA is TGTGCCAGTATGACTCCGGGACCAGGCGACTATGGCTACACCTTC. Translating it yields CASMTPGPGDYGYTF. The chain carries TRBV19 and TRBJ1-2; D may be TRBD1 (5 bases). V shed 7 bases and J shed 3 bases, with 18 bases lying between them. This CDR3 has 15 amino acids. CDR1 and CDR2 (germline): LNHDA, SQIVND (reference sequence).

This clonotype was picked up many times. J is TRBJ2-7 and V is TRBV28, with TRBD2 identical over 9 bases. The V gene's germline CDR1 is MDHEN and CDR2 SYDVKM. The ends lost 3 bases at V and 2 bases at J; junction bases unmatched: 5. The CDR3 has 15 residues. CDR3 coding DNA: TGTGCCAGCAGTTTCCGGGGACTAGCTGCCTACGAGCAGTACTTC. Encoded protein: CASSFRGLAAYEQYF. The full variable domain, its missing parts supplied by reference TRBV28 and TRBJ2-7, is DVKVTQSSRYLVKRTGEKVFLECVQDMDHENMFWYRQDPGLGLRLIYFSYDVKMKEKGDIPEGYSVSREKKERFSLILESASTNQTSMYLCASSFRGLAAYEQYFGPGTRLTVT.

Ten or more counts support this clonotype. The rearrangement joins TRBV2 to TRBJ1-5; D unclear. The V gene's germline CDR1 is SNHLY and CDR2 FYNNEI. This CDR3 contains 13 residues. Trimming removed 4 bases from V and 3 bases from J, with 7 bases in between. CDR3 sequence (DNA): TGTGCCAGCAGTGTGGCAGACAATCAGCCCCAGCATTTT. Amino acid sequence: CASSVADNQPQHF.

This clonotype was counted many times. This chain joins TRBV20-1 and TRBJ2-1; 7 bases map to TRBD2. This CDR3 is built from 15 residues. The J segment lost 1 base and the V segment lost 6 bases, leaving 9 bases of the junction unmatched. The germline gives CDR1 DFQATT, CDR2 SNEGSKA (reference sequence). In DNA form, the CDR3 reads TGCAGTGCCACATCTTTGCGGGAGTCCTACAATGAGCAGTTCTTC. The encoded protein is CSATSLRESYNEQFF.

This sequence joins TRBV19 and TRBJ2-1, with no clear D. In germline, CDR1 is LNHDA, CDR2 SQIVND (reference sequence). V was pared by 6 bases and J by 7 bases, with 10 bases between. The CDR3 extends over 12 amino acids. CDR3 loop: CASRTLGNEQFF. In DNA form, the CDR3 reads TGTGCCAGTAGGACCCTCGGGAATGAGCAGTTCTTC.

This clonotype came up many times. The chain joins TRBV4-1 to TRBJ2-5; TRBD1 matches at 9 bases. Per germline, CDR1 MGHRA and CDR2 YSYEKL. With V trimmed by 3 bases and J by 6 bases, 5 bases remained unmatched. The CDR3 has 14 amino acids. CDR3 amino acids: CASSQPGQGKTQYF. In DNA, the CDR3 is TGCGCCAGCAGCCAGCCGGGACAGGGAAAGACCCAGTACTTC.

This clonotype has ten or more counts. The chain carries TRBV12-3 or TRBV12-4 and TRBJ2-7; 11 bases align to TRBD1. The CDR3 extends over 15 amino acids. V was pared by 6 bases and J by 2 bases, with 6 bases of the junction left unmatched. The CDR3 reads CASRSGGQGAYEQYF. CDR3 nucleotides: TGTGCCAGCAGGTCCGGGGGACAGGGGGCCTACGAGCAGTACTTC.

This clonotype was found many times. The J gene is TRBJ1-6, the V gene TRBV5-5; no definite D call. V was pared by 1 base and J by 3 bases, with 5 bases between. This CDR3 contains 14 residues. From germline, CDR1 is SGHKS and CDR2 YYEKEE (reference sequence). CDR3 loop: CASSLKGYNSPLHF. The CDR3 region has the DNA TGTGCCAGCAGCTTGAAGGGCTATAATTCACCCCTCCACTTT.

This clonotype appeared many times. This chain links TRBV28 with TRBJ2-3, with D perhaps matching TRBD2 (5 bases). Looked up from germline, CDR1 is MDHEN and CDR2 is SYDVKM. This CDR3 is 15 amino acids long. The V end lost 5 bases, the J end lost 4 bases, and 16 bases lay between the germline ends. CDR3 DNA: TGTGCCAGCAGTCCCGTTGGAGACGGGGCAGATACGCAGTATTTT. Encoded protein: CASSPVGDGADTQYF. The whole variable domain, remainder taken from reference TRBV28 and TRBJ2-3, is DVKVTQSSRYLVKRTGEKVFLECVQDMDHENMFWYRQDPGLGLRLIYFSYDVKMKEKGDIPEGYSVSREKKERFSLILESASTNQTSMYLCASSPVGDGADTQYFGPGTRLTVL.

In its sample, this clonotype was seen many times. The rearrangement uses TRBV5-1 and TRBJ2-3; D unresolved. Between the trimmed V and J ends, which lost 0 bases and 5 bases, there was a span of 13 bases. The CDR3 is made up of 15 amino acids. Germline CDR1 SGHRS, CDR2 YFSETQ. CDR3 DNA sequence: TGCGCCAGCAGCTTGGTGGCTGGTATGGTAGATACGCAGTATTTT. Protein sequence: CASSLVAGMVDTQYF.

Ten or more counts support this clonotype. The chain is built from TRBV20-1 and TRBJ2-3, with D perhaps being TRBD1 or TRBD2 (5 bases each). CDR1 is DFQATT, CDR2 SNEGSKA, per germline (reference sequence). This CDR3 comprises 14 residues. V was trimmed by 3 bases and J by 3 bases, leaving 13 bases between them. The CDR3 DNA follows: TGCAGTGCTAGTTGGGGCGGCGGGACAGATACGCAGTATTTT. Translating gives CSASWGGGTDTQYF.

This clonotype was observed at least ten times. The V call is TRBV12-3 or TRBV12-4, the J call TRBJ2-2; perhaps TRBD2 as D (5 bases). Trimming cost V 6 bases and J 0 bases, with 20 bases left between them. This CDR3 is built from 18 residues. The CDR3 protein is CASRPGISLRTNTGELFF. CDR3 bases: TGTGCCAGCAGACCGGGGATTAGCCTACGGACGAACACCGGGGAGCTGTTTTTT.

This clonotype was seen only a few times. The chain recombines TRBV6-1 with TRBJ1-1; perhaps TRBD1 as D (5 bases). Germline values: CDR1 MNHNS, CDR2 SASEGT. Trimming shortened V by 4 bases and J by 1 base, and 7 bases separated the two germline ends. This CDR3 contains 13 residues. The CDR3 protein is CASSGDQNTEAFF. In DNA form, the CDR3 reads TGTGCCAGCAGTGGGGACCAGAACACTGAAGCTTTCTTT.

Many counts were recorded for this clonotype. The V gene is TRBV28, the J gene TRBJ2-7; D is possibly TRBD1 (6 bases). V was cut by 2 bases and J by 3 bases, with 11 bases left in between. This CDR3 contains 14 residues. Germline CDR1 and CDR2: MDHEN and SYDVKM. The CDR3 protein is CASSLGGGSYEQYF. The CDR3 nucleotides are TGTGCCAGCAGTTTAGGGGGCGGCAGCTACGAGCAGTACTTC.

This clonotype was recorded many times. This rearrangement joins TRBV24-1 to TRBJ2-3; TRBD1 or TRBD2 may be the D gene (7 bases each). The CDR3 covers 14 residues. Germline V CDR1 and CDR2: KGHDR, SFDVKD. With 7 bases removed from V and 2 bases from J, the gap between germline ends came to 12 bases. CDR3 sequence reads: CATSAGGATDTQYF. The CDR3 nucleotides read TGTGCCACCAGCGCAGGGGGGGCCACAGATACGCAGTATTTT.

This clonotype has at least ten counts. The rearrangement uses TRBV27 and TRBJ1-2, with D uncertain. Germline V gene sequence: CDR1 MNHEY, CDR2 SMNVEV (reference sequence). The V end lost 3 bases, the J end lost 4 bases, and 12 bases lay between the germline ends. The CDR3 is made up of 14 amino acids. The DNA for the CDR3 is TGTGCCAGCAGTTTCTCCACAGAGGGCTATGGCTACACCTTC. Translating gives CASSFSTEGYGYTF.

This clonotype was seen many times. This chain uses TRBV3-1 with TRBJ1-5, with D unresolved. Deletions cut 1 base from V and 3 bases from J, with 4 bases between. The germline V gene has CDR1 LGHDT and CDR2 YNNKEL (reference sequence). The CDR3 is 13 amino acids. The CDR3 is CASSQGVNQPQHF. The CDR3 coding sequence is TGTGCCAGCAGCCAAGGGGTCAATCAGCCCCAGCATTTT.

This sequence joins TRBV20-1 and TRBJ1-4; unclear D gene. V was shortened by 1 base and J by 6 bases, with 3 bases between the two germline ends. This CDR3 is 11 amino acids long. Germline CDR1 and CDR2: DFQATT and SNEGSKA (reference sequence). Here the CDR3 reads CSARVYEKLFF. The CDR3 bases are TGCAGTGCTAGAGTTTATGAAAAACTGTTTTTT.

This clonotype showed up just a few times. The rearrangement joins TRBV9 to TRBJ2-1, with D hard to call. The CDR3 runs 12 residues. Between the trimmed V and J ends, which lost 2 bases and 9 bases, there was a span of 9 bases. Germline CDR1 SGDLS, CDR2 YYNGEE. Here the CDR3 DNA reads TGTGCCAGCAGCGTGGTCGTCGGTGAGCAGTTCTTC. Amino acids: CASSVVVGEQFF.